Sequencing of this TCR beta chain was carried out in a study of PD-1 blockade in classical Hodgkin lymphoma. This clone came up once. Its antigen is not identified. Whole-study findings and limits: At baseline, newly diagnosed patients reportedly showed less TCR diversity than healthy donors.

Libraries were prepared by immunoSEQ multiplex PCR; TCRdb keeps only in-frame clonotypes and omits some of them. This sample yields some 30,000 clones, of which approximately 80% are seen a single time; approximately 18% belongs to the top ten. Deletions cut 5 bases from V and 4 bases from J, with 9 bases between. From germline, CDR1 is MNHNS and CDR2 SASEGT. CDR3 length: 13 residues. As to time point: cycle 4 day 1 (C4D1), after five to seven weeks of nivolumab. All trial patients relapsed after autologous stem cell transplantation. The chain employs TRBV6-1 and TRBJ2-1; D is uncertain. The origin of this receptor is a human donor with classical Hodgkin lymphoma. This specimen was peripheral blood mononuclear cells (PBMCs), taken before the fourth cycle of nivolumab. This CDR3 reads CASSFDWYNEQFF. CDR3 in DNA: TGTGCCAGCAGTTTTGACTGGTACAATGAGCAGTTCTTC.